The T cell receptor (beta chain) described here comes from a study of T cells in Graves' hyperthyroidism and ophthalmopathy. TCR beta CDR3 regions were amplified from RNA transcripts. The HTBI primer set was used in a first-round RT-PCR of the TCR CDR3. TCRdb re-analysed the multiplex PCR reads in MiXCR, keeping a single row per CDR3 protein. The sample gives some 510,000 distinct CDR3 sequences, under 25% of which show up once; about 25% is in the top ten. Sequencing was done on a sample of blood. This sequence was found in a man aged 18 to 29 with Graves' hyperthyroidism.

The CDR3 DNA is TGTGCCAGCAGTTCCTCCGGGGCTCTCTCTGGAAACACCATATATTTT. Translating it yields CASSSSGALSGNTIYF. J is TRBJ1-3 and V is TRBV28; TRBD1 is a possible D gene (5 bases). The germline V gene has CDR1 MDHEN and CDR2 SYDVKM. V was shortened by 4 bases and J by 0 bases, with 13 bases between the two germline ends. The CDR3 contains 16 residues.